This T cell receptor (beta chain) was sequenced in a study of shared clonotypes between healthy human individuals. All donors qualified as healthy HIV-negative adults and had experienced no recent acute infections or vaccinations. Sorted-subset replicate PCR reactions contained roughly 210 ng DNA, corresponding to about 30,000 T cell genomes. Original analysis: Junction-only sequences produced by ImmunoSEQ had no quality scores, so filtering differed. Using immunoSEQ multiplex PCR, the repertoire was profiled, and TCRdb retains in-frame clones only, with some absent. V, J and clone size were drawn from that table, and D and trimming were deduced from the DNA. Here the sample spans roughly 410,000 clones, 90% to 98% being singletons. The germline gives CDR1 SGHAT, CDR2 FQNNGV. V gave up 4 bases and J gave up 0 bases, with 12 bases separating them. There are 16 residues in the CDR3.

The chain combines TRBV11-2 with TRBJ2-2, with a tentative D call TRBD1 (5 bases). The receptor comes from a man younger than 40 in good health. The sample was memory CD8+ T cells sorted from blood. Subset: CD45RO+ cells pooled with CCR7-negative TemRA cells. This CDR3 is CASSSLSRANTGELFF. The CDR3 coding sequence is TGTGCCAGCAGCTCCTTGTCCAGGGCGAACACCGGGGAGCTGTTTTTT.